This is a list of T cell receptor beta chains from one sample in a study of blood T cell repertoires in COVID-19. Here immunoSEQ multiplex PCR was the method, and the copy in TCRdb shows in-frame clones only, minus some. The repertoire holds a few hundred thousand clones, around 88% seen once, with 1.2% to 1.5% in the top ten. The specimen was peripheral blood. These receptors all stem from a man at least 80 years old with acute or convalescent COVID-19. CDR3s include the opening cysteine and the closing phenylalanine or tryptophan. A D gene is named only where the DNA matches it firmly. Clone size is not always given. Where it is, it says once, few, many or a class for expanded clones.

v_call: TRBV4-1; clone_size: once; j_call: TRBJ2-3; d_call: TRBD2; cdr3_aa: CASSHPGTSGTSTDTQYF; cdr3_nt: TGCGCCAGCAGCCACCCAGGGACTAGCGGGACCAGCACAGATACGCAGTATTTT
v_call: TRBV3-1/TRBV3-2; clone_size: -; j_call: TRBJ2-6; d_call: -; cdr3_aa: CASSPLASGANVLTF; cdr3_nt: TGTGCCAGCAGCCCCTTAGCGTCTGGGGCCAACGTCCTGACTTTC
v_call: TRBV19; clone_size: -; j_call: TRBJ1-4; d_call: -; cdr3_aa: CASSEQGWEKLFF; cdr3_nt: TGTGCCAGTAGTGAACAGGGTTGGGAAAAACTGTTTTTT
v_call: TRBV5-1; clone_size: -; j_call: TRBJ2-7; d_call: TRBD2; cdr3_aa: CASSLAGTSGGKSYEQYF; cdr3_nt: TGCGCCAGCAGCTTGGCCGGGACTAGCGGGGGAAAATCCTACGAGCAGTACTTC
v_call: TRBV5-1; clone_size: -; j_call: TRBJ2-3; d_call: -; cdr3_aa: CASSLRLAEITDTQYF; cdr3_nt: TGCGCCAGCAGCTTGAGATTAGCGGAGATCACAGATACGCAGTATTTT
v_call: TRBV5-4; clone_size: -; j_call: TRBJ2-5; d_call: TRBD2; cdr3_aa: CASSLQAGGRETQYF; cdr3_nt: TGTGCCAGCAGCTTACAAGCGGGGGGCCGGGAGACCCAGTACTTC
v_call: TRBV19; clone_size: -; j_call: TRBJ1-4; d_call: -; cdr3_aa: CASRHRQASNEKLFF; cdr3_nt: TGTGCCAGTAGGCACCGACAGGCTTCTAATGAAAAACTGTTTTTT
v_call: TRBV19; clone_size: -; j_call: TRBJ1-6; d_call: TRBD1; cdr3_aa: CASSPTGAGNSPLHF; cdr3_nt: TGTGCCAGTAGCCCAACAGGGGCAGGGAATTCACCCCTCCACTTT
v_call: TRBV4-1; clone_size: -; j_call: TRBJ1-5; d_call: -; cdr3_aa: CASSQARSNQPQHF; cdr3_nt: TGCGCCAGCAGCCAAGCGAGGAGCAATCAGCCCCAGCATTTT
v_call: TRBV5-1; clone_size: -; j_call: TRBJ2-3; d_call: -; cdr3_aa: CASSLARGGLTDTQYF; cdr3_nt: TGCGCCAGCAGCTTGGCTCGGGGAGGACTCACAGATACGCAGTATTTT
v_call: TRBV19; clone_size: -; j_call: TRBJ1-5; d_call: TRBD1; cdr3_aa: CASSSPTGGTFRSNQPQHF; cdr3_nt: TGTGCCAGTAGCAGCCCGACAGGGGGCACTTTCAGGAGCAATCAGCCCCAGCATTTT